This T cell receptor beta chain was recorded in a study of OX40 agonist ivuxolimab in advanced cancers. About the full investigation: Ivuxolimab was an agonistic, fully human IgG2 monoclonal antibody directed against OX40 (CD134), a costimulatory receptor. Intravenous ivuxolimab was administered to patients every 2 weeks at six dose levels: 0.01, 0.1, 0.3, 1.5, 3 and 10 mg/kg. Partial responses occurred in three dose-escalation patients, of whom one had hepatocellular carcinoma and two had cutaneous melanoma. Prior anti-PD-1, anti-PD-L1 or anti-CTLA-4 therapy was permitted, and about 40% of dose-escalation patients had received checkpoint inhibitors. The dose-escalation cohort was 82.7% male with a mean age of about 54 years, ranging from about 20 to 85. The purpose of peripheral TCRbeta sequencing was to test whether ivuxolimab changed TCR sequence diversity and led to clonal T-cell expansion. The paper describes the monotherapy dose-escalation part (N of about 52 patients) of the phase I trial of ivuxolimab. Of the 50 to 55 patients in dose escalation, approximately 20 had hepatocellular carcinoma, roughly 15 had melanoma, 9 had renal cell carcinoma and 9 had head and neck cancer.

The study at large found these results: On average, CD8+ T cells showed more expanded clones than CD4+ T cells after ivuxolimab. Low levels of normalized T-cell clonal expansion were also seen in some nonresponding patients. Antigen specificity was not determined for the clonally expanded peripheral T cells. At doses of 0.1 to 3.0 mg/kg, clonal expansion of both CD4+ and CD8+ T cells in blood was seen between baseline and week 6. In the 0.1-3.0 mg/kg groups, partial responders had among the lowest normalized peripheral clonal expansion, particularly in CD8+ T cells.

V loses 4 bases, J loses 5 bases, and the germline ends lie 18 bases apart. The CDR3 starts with the cysteine, ends with the phenylalanine, and has 15 residues. Only the CDR3 part of the read is kept: 45 bases, read in frame from the first base. As encoded in the germline V gene, CDR1 is SGHRS while CDR2 is YFSETQ. Patients with a history of autoimmune disease or receiving systemic immunosuppression were excluded from the trial. Peripheral blood for TCR sequencing was collected from all dose cohorts at baseline, on cycle 4 day 1, and on cycle 7 day 1. The samples were drawn from a first-in-human, open-label, multicenter phase I dose-escalation trial of ivuxolimab. Adults with locally advanced or metastatic melanoma, renal cell carcinoma, hepatocellular carcinoma or head and neck squamous cell carcinoma were enrolled in the trial. Before TCR sequencing, CD4+ T cells and CD8+ T cells were sorted from peripheral blood as separate populations.

To sequence the TCRbeta CDR3 region, genomic DNA was isolated from the sorted cells. The immunoSEQ Assay was used for sequencing of TCRbeta CDR3 regions. As stored in TCRdb, this immuneACCESS dataset retains in-frame rearrangements with V and J assigned. A fraction of the clones does not appear; measured against another copy, unresolved V genes explain less than half of the discrepancy, and the remainder lacks a known reason. Recorded for this sample are fewer than 85,000 clones; about 87% of them occurred a single time. Clones ranked in the top ten supply under 8.5% of the sample. Points on this clone: Its antigen is still unknown. No per-base quality is available; no much larger clone lies one base away.

Sample: CD4+ or CD8+ T cells sorted from blood, taken in a trial of the OX40 agonist ivuxolimab. This sequence originates from an adult with an advanced solid tumor such as melanoma, head and neck, liver or kidney cancer. The chain links TRBV5-1 with TRBJ1-1; a confident D gene designation cannot be given. The CDR3 reads as follows: CASSPPGGGGTEAFF. The DNA reads TGCGCCAGCAGCCCCCCCGGAGGAGGTGGGACTGAAGCTTTCTTT.